These 14 T cell receptor beta chains were sequenced from one sample in a study of T cell responses to AZD1222 COVID-19 vaccine. Libraries were prepared by immunoSEQ multiplex PCR; TCRdb keeps only in-frame clonotypes and omits some of them. The table lists around 170,000 clones, about nine tenths of them singletons. This material consisted of peripheral blood, taken 28 days after the second AZD1222 dose. The receptor source for this set is an adult who received the AZD1222 COVID-19 vaccine.

Here the CDR3 DNA reads TGTGCCATCAGGACCTTAACCTACGAGCAGTACTTC. It specifies CAIRTLTYEQYF. The chain recombines TRBV10-3 with TRBJ2-7; D is undetermined. V was clipped by 6 bases and J by 2 bases, with 8 bases between them. The CDR3 sequence is 12 residues long. CDR1 and CDR2 from the germline V gene are ENHRY and SYGVKD.

The chain recombines TRBV5-5 with TRBJ2-2; D unresolved. Trimming stripped 4 bases from V and 2 bases from J, with 9 bases between. The CDR3 totals 14 residues. Germline V gene data show CDR1 as SGHKS and CDR2 as YYEKEE (reference sequence). The CDR3 DNA reads TGTGCCAGCAGCCTGACAAGAAACACCGGGGAGCTGTTTTTT. It codes for CASSLTRNTGELFF.

The V gene is TRBV6-1, the J gene TRBJ1-1; D is unresolved. V was pared by 2 bases and J by 5 bases, with 3 bases between. Germline CDR1 is MNHNS and CDR2 is SASEGT. This CDR3 spans 11 amino acids. CDR3 nucleotide sequence: TGTGCCAGCAGTGAAATTACTGAAGCTTTCTTT. It specifies CASSEITEAFF.

The genes are TRBV7-3 and TRBJ2-2; the match to TRBD1 covers 7 bases. The germline V gene has CDR1 SGHTA and CDR2 FQGTGA. J lost 0 bases, V lost 5 bases, and 3 bases had no gene match. This CDR3 has 15 residues. This CDR3 reads CASSPGTANTGELFF. Here the CDR3 DNA reads TGTGCCAGCAGCCCGGGGACAGCGAACACCGGGGAGCTGTTTTTT.

This chain joins TRBV13 and TRBJ1-6; 7 nucleotides agree with TRBD1. The CDR3 sequence is 16 residues long. Trimming at V came to 5 bases and at J to 10 bases, leaving 14 bases not matched to a gene. Germline CDR1 is PRHDT and CDR2 is FYEKMQ (reference sequence). CDR3 DNA sequence: TGTGCCAGCAGCCGAAAGGGGGCGGCTAGGAGCTCACCCCTCCACTTT. Amino acids: CASSRKGAARSSPLHF.

The rearrangement uses TRBV7-2 and TRBJ2-7, with 7 nucleotides matching TRBD1. This CDR3 has 13 residues. The V gene end was trimmed by 5 bases and the J gene end by 5 bases; junction bases not matched to a gene: 6. CDR1 is SGHTA and CDR2 is FQGNSA in the germline V gene. This CDR3 reads CASSPQGSDEQYF. The CDR3 nucleotides are TGTGCCAGCAGCCCACAGGGGTCCGACGAGCAGTACTTC.

V and J are TRBV12-3 or TRBV12-4 and TRBJ2-3, with D uncertain. The CDR3 contains 13 residues. Between the trimmed V and J ends, which lost 3 bases and 6 bases, there was a span of 10 bases. This CDR3 is CASSLQARDTQYF. CDR3 DNA: TGTGCCAGCAGTTTGCAGGCTAGGGATACGCAGTATTTT.

V is TRBV5-8 and J is TRBJ2-1, with 10 bases lining up with TRBD2. The CDR3 totals 18 residues. The germline V gene has CDR1 SGHTS and CDR2 YDEGEE. The V segment lost 1 base and the J segment 0 bases; nucleotides outside the gene matches: 7. The DNA of the CDR3 is TGTGCCAGCAGCTTGAGACTAGCGGGCCGAAGCTCCTACAATGAGCAGTTCTTC. It is translated as CASSLRLAGRSSYNEQFF.

The CDR3 DNA sequence: TGTGCCAGCAGCTCTCGCCCAGTCGGGAGTGAAAAACTGTTTTTT. It yields the protein CASSSRPVGSEKLFF. This sequence joins TRBV13 and TRBJ1-4; D uncertain. Germline V gene lookup returns CDR1 PRHDT and CDR2 FYEKMQ (reference sequence). The V and J ends lost 4 bases and 7 bases respectively, with 16 bases between them. The CDR3 is 15 amino acids.

The genes are TRBV6-5 and TRBJ1-1, with 7 positions matching TRBD1. The junction had 9 bases not matched to a gene; V was cut back by 0 bases and J by 5 bases. The CDR3 runs to 16 residues. Germline loops: CDR1 MNHEY, CDR2 SVGAGI. The CDR3: CASSYSSTGTRTEAFF. CDR3 in DNA: TGTGCCAGCAGTTACTCCTCGACAGGGACGAGAACTGAAGCTTTCTTT.

This chain connects TRBV2 to TRBJ1-1; TRBD1 might be the D (5 bases). V lost 2 bases to trimming and J lost 5 bases, with 9 bases between them. This CDR3 has 13 residues. CDR1 SNHLY and CDR2 FYNNEI come from the germline V gene. This CDR3 reads CASSEWGRTEAFF. CDR3 nucleotide sequence: TGTGCCAGCAGTGAATGGGGGAGGACTGAAGCTTTCTTT. The full variable domain, in which reference TRBV2 and TRBJ1-1 provide the parts outside the CDR3, is EPEVTQTPSHQVTQMGQEVILRCVPISNHLYFYWYRQILGQKVEFLVSFYNNEISEKSEIFDDQFSVERPDGSNFTLKIRSTKLEDSAMYFCASSEWGRTEAFFGQGTRLTVV.

For the CDR3, the DNA is TGTGCCAGCAGTCCCGGGACAGGTTTAGGAGGCTACACCTTC. Translated, it gives CASSPGTGLGGYTF. The V call is TRBV27, the J call TRBJ1-2, with 8 bases aligning to TRBD1. The CDR3 contains 14 residues. Trimming cost V 5 bases and J 8 bases; bases outside gene matches: 10. Germline assignment: CDR1 MNHEY and CDR2 SMNVEV (reference sequence).

CDR3 protein: CASSLQGHGYTEAFF. The CDR3 DNA reads TGTGCCAGCAGCTTACAGGGGCACGGGTACACTGAAGCTTTCTTT. The genes are TRBV11-2 and TRBJ1-1; the D gene is possibly TRBD1 (6 bases). Germline V gene sequence: CDR1 SGHAT, CDR2 FQNNGV. The CDR3 totals 15 residues. The V and J ends lost 2 bases and 3 bases respectively, with 13 bases between them.

The rearrangement joins TRBV24-1 to TRBJ1-3; no clear D gene. Germline V gives CDR1 KGHDR, CDR2 SFDVKD. V was clipped by 0 bases and J by 4 bases, with 15 bases between them. The CDR3 sequence is 17 residues long. CDR3: CATSDLSQSNNGNTIYF. The CDR3 nucleotides read TGTGCCACCAGTGATTTGAGCCAGTCCAATAACGGAAACACCATATATTTT.